This T cell receptor (beta chain) is drawn from a study of cytomegalovirus exposure and HLA in healthy donors. Findings and limits, study-wide: Fewer than 20,000 TCR beta sequences were associated with HLA alleles at 0.05 false discovery rate in a later analysis.

There are 15 residues in the CDR3. Trimming took off 0 bases at V and 5 bases at J, with 14 bases between the two ends. Germline V gene data show CDR1 as SGDLS and CDR2 as YYNGEE. A remark on this clone: The antigen remains undetermined.

With 60 Vbeta and 13 Jbeta primers, the PCR was carried out. Assay used: immunoSEQ multiplex PCR; TCRdb lists only in-frame clones, some missing. Found here are around 74,000 clones, around 79% of them singletons; the top ten hold 2% to 2.5%. The source is a man aged 30 to 45 in good health and CMV-seronegative. The sequenced sample consisted of PBMCs. The V call is TRBV9, the J call TRBJ1-1, with D hard to call. CDR3 DNA: TGTGCCAGCAGCGTAGGTGATTCGCGGGGAACTGAAGCTTTCTTT. This encodes CASSVGDSRGTEAFF.